This T cell receptor beta chain is from a study of OX40 agonist ivuxolimab in advanced cancers. The repertoire was sequenced with immunoSEQ multiplex PCR; TCRdb's copy has only in-frame clones and lacks some. The repertoire includes 13,000 or so clones, approximately 85% of them detected once, and about 40% sits in the top ten. Sequencing was performed on CD4+ or CD8+ T cells sorted from blood, taken in a trial of the OX40 agonist ivuxolimab. The sequence derives from an adult with an advanced solid tumor such as melanoma, head and neck, liver or kidney cancer.

CDR3 residues: CASSPATSGEQYF. In nucleotides, the CDR3 is TGTGCCAGCAGTCCTGCGACTAGCGGCGAGCAGTACTTC. The rearrangement links TRBV27 to TRBJ2-7, with 9 bases that match TRBD2. J lost 6 bases, V lost 5 bases, and 5 bases had no gene match. CDR1 and CDR2 (germline): MNHEY, SMNVEV (reference sequence). This CDR3 is built from 13 residues.